The next 15 T cell receptor beta chains were all read from a single sample in a study of cytomegalovirus exposure and HLA in healthy donors. PCR used 60 Vbeta primers and 13 Jbeta primers. The data were produced by immunoSEQ multiplex PCR, yet TCRdb's version contains in-frame clones alone and is incomplete. The sample records more than 100,000 clones, 65% to 75% being singletons. The sequencing sample was made of PBMCs. All receptors derive from a woman in her 50s in good health and CMV-seropositive.

The CDR3 DNA sequence: TGTGCCAGCAGCGTAGCTGAGGGTCGACCCAACATTCAGTACTTC. Translation gives CASSVAEGRPNIQYF. The chain carries TRBV9 and TRBJ2-4, with D maybe TRBD2 (5 bases). CDR3 size: 15 residues. Per the germline V gene, CDR1 is SGDLS and CDR2 is YYNGEE. Deletions cut 0 bases from V and 7 bases from J, with 14 bases between.

The chain is built from TRBV7-8 and TRBJ2-2; perhaps TRBD2 as D (6 bases). Per germline, CDR1 SGHVS and CDR2 FQNEAQ. The CDR3 runs to 14 residues. V was cut by 5 bases and J by 2 bases, with 9 bases left in between. DNA for the CDR3: TGTGCCAGCAGCGTCGGGACTAACACCGGGGAGCTGTTTTTT. This sequence encodes CASSVGTNTGELFF.

This clone was found once. The chain uses TRBV5-5 and TRBJ1-2; D gene uncertain. CDR1 is SGHKS and CDR2 is YYEKEE in the germline V gene (reference sequence). The CDR3 contains 13 residues. The V and J ends lost 0 bases and 5 bases respectively, with 8 bases between them. The CDR3 reads CASSLDSQYGYTF. CDR3 nucleotides: TGTGCCAGCAGCTTGGACAGTCAGTATGGCTACACCTTC.

The J gene is TRBJ2-5, the V gene TRBV5-6; maybe TRBD1 (6 bases). Germline V gene data show CDR1 as SGHDT and CDR2 as YYEEEE. CDR3 length: 13 amino acids. Trimming took 5 bases from V and 4 from J, leaving 12 bases between them. The CDR3 is CASSNRVTETQYF. In DNA form, the CDR3 reads TGTGCCAGCAGTAACAGGGTCACAGAGACCCAGTACTTC.

The chain has TRBV25-1 and TRBJ2-5, with unresolved D. V was shortened by 7 bases and J by 7 bases, with 10 bases between the two germline ends. The germline V gene encodes CDR1 MGHDK and CDR2 SYGVNS. The CDR3 totals 11 residues. The CDR3 nucleotides are TGTGCCAGCATTCCCTCGTGGACCCAGTACTTC. Protein sequence: CASIPSWTQYF.

The V gene is TRBV2, the J gene TRBJ2-7, with D maybe TRBD2 (5 bases). The CDR3 is made up of 16 amino acids. Trimming cost V 3 bases and J 0 bases, with 15 bases left between them. Germline V gene data show CDR1 as SNHLY and CDR2 as FYNNEI. The CDR3 protein is CASSEEVELSSYEQYF. In DNA, the CDR3 is TGTGCCAGCAGTGAGGAGGTCGAGTTGTCCTCCTACGAGCAGTACTTC. Full variable domain (remainder filled in from reference TRBV2 and TRBJ2-7): EPEVTQTPSHQVTQMGQEVILRCVPISNHLYFYWYRQILGQKVEFLVSFYNNEISEKSEIFDDQFSVERPDGSNFTLKIRSTKLEDSAMYFCASSEEVELSSYEQYFGPGTRLTVT.

The chain combines TRBV6-6 with TRBJ2-5, with 8 bases fitting TRBD1. Germline V gene data show CDR1 as MNHNY and CDR2 as SVGAGI (reference sequence). The CDR3 runs to 15 residues. J gave up 0 bases and V 6 bases, and 6 bases lay outside the gene matches. The CDR3 reads CASRTRTGYQETQYF. The CDR3 nucleotides read TGTGCCAGCAGAACCAGGACAGGGTACCAAGAGACCCAGTACTTC.

Only a few counts were recorded for this clone. The chain combines TRBV5-1 with TRBJ2-5; 8 bases line up with TRBD1. The CDR3 sequence is 14 residues long. Germline V gives CDR1 SGHRS, CDR2 YFSETQ. The V gene end was trimmed by 3 bases and the J gene end by 5 bases; junction bases not matched to a gene: 6. Here the CDR3 DNA reads TGCGCCAGCAGCTGGGGGACAGGCAGGGAGACCCAGTACTTC. It codes for CASSWGTGRETQYF.

This clone was seen a few times. The gene calls are TRBV2 and TRBJ2-3; 8 nucleotides match TRBD1. Germline CDR1 and CDR2: SNHLY and FYNNEI. CDR3 length: 13 amino acids. With 6 bases clipped from V and 4 bases from J, the junction kept 3 bases outside the gene matches. CDR3 amino acids: CASRVQGADTQYF. For the CDR3, the DNA is TGTGCCAGCAGAGTACAGGGGGCAGATACGCAGTATTTT.

The DNA for the CDR3 is TGTGCCAGCAGCCGACTACTCGGGGATACGCAGTATTTT. Translated: CASSRLLGDTQYF. The rearrangement joins TRBV4-2 to TRBJ2-3, with TRBD2 as a possible D gene (5 bases). Trimming removed 4 bases at V and 6 bases at J, with 11 bases between. The CDR3 runs to 13 residues. Germline V gene lookup returns CDR1 LGHNA and CDR2 YNFKEQ.

The chain recombines TRBV15 with TRBJ1-1; D call uncertain. Trimming stripped 5 bases from V and 0 bases from J, with 7 bases between. The CDR3 is made up of 13 amino acids. CDR1 LNHNV and CDR2 YYDKDF come from the germline V gene (reference sequence). The DNA for the CDR3 is TGTGCCACCAGCGCAGACATGAACACTGAAGCTTTCTTT. This codes for CATSADMNTEAFF.

The genes are TRBV5-1 and TRBJ2-1, with TRBD2 matching 13 bases. From germline, CDR1 is SGHRS and CDR2 YFSETQ. V dropped 3 bases and J dropped 7; count of bases not matched to a gene: 13. The CDR3 extends over 18 amino acids. In DNA, the CDR3 is TGCGCCAGCAGCTGGCCAACCCGAGGACTAGCGGGAGTGAATGAGCAGTTCTTC. Translation gives CASSWPTRGLAGVNEQFF.

This clone was counted only a few times. This sequence joins TRBV10-3 and TRBJ1-1, with D unresolved. The germline V gene has CDR1 ENHRY and CDR2 SYGVKD. The length of the CDR3 is 13 residues. V was cut by 2 bases and J by 4 bases, with 8 bases left in between. The CDR3 nucleotides read TGTGCCATCAGTGAGCACGGGAGCACTGAAGCTTTCTTT. Residues: CAISEHGSTEAFF.

This clone was counted between two and nine times. This chain uses TRBV4-2 with TRBJ2-7, with a tentative D call TRBD1 (6 bases). V gave up 4 bases and J gave up 5 bases, with 18 bases separating them. CDR1 and CDR2 from the germline V gene are LGHNA and YNFKEQ. The CDR3 is made up of 15 amino acids. CDR3 nucleotides: TGTGCCAGCAGCCCCAACAATCAGGGGTGGGACGAGCAGTACTTC. Protein product: CASSPNNQGWDEQYF.

The rearrangement joins TRBV15 to TRBJ1-2, with 8 nucleotides matching TRBD1. The germline V gene has CDR1 LNHNV and CDR2 YYDKDF (reference sequence). The CDR3 is made up of 16 amino acids. J lost 4 bases, V lost 1 base, and 8 bases had no gene match. DNA for the CDR3: TGTGCCACCAGCAGAGGGCGGCCAGGGACAGGCTATGGCTACACCTTC. As protein: CATSRGRPGTGYGYTF.